The clone carrying this T cell receptor (beta chain) is classed as medium-sized (0.01 to 0.1%). The antigen is unknown. The sample is drawn from a study of early stage breast cancer tumors. Study-wide background: The ER+/PR+/HER2- tumors included 7 or 8 ductal and a few lobular carcinomas. Notes on the study in general: Most shared enriched TCRB sequences were commonly generated ones. In about 90% of the 16 patients, blood comparison separated tumor from normal breast.

Blood replicates held 0.5 ug DNA, tumor or normal breast roughly 1.5 ug, two each. Assay: immunoSEQ multiplex PCR; the TCRdb copy retains only in-frame clones and omits some. This sample has fewer than 9,000 clones, with approximately 62% found just once. V gave up 3 bases and J gave up 6 bases, with 11 bases separating them. The CDR3 extends over 14 amino acids. Germline V gene data show CDR1 as MDHEN and CDR2 as SYDVKM. The clonotype originates from a person aged 65 to 85 with breast cancer. Sequencing was carried out using breast tumor tissue. This rearrangement joins TRBV28 to TRBJ2-2, with D possibly being TRBD1 (6 bases). CDR3 DNA: TGTGCCAGCAGTTTCCCCGAGGGGGCCGGGGAGCTGTTTTTT. Its protein is CASSFPEGAGELFF.